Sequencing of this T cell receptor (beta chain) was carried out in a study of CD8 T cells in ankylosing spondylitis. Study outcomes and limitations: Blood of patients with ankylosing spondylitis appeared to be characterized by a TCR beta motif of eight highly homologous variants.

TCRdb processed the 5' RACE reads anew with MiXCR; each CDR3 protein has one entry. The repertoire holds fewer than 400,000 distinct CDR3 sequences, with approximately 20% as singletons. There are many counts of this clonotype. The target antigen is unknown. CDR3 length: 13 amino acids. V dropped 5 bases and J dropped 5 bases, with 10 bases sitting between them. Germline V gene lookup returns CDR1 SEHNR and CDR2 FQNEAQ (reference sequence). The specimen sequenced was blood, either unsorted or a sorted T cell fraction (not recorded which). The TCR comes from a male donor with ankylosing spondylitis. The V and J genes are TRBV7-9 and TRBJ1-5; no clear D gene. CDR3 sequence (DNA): TGTGCCAGCAGCCGCACGATGGATCAGCCCCAGCATTTT. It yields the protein CASSRTMDQPQHF.